The T cell receptor beta chain described here comes from a study of T-cell reconstitution after alpha-beta-depleted transplantation in children (dated by TCRdb to the mid-2010s). Notes on the research overall: Using TCR repertoire profiling, the study quantitatively followed how T-cell immune reconstitution unfolded in children after TCRalphabeta/CD19-depleted allogeneic hematopoietic cell transplantation.

Beyond this particular receptor, the publication reports: Over the following months the frequencies of hyperexpanded clones went down, and after one year T-cell counts and TCRbeta diversity were mostly credited to newly produced T cells. The apparently early recovery of alphabetaT-cell counts about two months after transplant reportedly depended on only several hundred rapidly expanded clones that came from non-depleted graft cells. In some patients, high TCRbeta diversity at day 60 was attributed to recipient T cells and intrathymic progenitors that had survived conditioning.

Trimmed from V: 1 base; trimmed from J: 0 bases; junction bases lacking a gene match: 7. From cysteine to phenylalanine, the CDR3 is 18 amino acids long. The only DNA kept is the CDR3, 54 bases in frame from the first base. CDR1 and CDR2 are drawn from the germline V gene: KGHSH, LQKENI. This clonotype showed up just a few times. What this receptor recognizes is not known. No qualities accompany the bases; no much larger clone lies one base away. Library creation used PCR. This sample was sequenced with an Illumina HiSeq 2500. TCR library preparation used molecular barcoding, with unique molecular identifiers applied to normalize quantification of the TCRbeta repertoire. TCRdb handled the public reads itself, with Q25 trimming in fastp and clone calling in MiXCR, and kept productive beta chains. Duplicate CDR3 protein sequences are folded into a single record with the most common DNA and genes. The sample includes approximately 520,000 distinct CDR3 sequences, with 9.5% to 12% observed a single time. In total, the top ten clones hold 14% of the sample.

The treatment or condition label of this sample denotes: allogeneic hematopoietic cell transplantation with graft depleted of TCRalphabeta T cells and CD19 B cells. TCRalphabeta/CD19-depleted allogeneic hematopoietic cell grafts were given to the transplant recipients, all of whom were children. Sequenced material: PBMCs, mostly from graft donor cells, taken 180 days after TCRalphabeta/CD19-depleted stem cell transplant. This TCR was recovered from a female patient younger than 10 who had a stem cell transplant for aplastic anemia, so the T cells may come from the graft donor. The chain employs TRBV18 and TRBJ2-3; 10 nucleotides in the junction match TRBD2. The CDR3 reads CASSPLTTSGPSTDTQYF. In nucleotide form, the sequence is TGTGCCAGCTCACCACTGACGACTAGCGGGCCCAGCACAGATACGCAGTATTTT.